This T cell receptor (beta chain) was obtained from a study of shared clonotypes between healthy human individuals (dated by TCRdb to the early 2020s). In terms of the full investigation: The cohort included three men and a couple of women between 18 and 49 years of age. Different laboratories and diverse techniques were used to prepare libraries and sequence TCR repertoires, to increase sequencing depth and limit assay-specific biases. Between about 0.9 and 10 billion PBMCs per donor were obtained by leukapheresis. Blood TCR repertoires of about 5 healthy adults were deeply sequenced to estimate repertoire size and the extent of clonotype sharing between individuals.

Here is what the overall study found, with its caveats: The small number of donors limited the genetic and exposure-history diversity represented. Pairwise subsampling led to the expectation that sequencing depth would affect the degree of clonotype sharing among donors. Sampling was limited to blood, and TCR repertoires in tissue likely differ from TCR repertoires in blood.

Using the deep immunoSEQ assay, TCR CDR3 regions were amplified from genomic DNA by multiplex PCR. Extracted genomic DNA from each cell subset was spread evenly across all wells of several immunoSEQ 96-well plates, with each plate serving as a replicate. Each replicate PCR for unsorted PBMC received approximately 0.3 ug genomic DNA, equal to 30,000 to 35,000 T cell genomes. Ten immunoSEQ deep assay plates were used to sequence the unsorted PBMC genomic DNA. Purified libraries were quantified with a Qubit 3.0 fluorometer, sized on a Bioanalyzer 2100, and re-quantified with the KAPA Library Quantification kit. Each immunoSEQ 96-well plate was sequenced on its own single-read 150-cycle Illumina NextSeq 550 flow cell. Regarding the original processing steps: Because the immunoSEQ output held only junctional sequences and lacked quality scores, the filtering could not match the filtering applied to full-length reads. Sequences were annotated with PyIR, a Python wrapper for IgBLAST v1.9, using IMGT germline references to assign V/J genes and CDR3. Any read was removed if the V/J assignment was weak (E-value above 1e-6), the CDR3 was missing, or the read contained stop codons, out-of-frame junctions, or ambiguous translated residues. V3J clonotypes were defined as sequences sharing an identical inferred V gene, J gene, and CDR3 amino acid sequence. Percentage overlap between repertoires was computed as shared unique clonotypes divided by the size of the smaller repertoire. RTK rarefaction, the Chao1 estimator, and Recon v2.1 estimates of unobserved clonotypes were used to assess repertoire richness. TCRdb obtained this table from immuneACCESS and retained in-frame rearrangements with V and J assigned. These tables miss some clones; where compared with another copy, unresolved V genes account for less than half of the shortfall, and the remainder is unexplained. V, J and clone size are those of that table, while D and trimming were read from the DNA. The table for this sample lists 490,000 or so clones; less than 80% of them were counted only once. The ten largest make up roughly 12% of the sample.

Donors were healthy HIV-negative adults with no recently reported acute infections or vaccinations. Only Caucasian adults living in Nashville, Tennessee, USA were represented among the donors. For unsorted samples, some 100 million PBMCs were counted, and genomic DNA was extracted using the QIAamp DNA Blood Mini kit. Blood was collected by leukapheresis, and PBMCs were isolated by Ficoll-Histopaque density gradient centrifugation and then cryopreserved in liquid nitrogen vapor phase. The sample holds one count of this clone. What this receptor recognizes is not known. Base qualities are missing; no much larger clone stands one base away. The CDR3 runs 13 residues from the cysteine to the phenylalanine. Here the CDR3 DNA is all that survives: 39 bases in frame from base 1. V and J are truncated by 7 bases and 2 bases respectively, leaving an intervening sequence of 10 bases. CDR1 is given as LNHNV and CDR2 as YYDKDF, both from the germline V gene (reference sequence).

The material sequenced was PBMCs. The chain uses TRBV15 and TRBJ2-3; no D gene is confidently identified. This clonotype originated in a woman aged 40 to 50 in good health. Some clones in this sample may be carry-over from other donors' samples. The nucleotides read TGTGCCACCAATTCCCTTCCCACAGATACGCAGTATTTT. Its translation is CATNSLPTDTQYF.